Listed below are T cell receptor beta chains from one sample, sequenced in a study of shared clonotypes between healthy human individuals. Measured with immunoSEQ multiplex PCR; TCRdb has only the in-frame clones, and not every one. This table holds around 600,000 clones, approximately 95% found once. Sequencing used naive CD8+ T cells sorted from blood. These receptors all stem from a woman in her 30s in good health. The CDR3 runs from the conserved cysteine through the conserved F or W.

v_gene: TRBV27; j_gene: TRBJ2-1; CDR3aa: CASSGLAGWNEQFF
v_gene: TRBV5-1; j_gene: TRBJ1-1; CDR3aa: CASSLMAEDTEAFF
v_gene: TRBV9; j_gene: TRBJ2-1; CDR3aa: CASSPGLAGGQQFF
v_gene: TRBV4-2; j_gene: TRBJ1-5; CDR3aa: CASSQDQEQPQHF
v_gene: TRBV9; j_gene: TRBJ2-1; CDR3aa: CASSVEHNEQFF
v_gene: TRBV9; j_gene: TRBJ2-1; CDR3aa: CASTRTGLRGQFF
v_gene: TRBV11-2; j_gene: TRBJ1-1; CDR3aa: CASSAGTNTEAFF
v_gene: TRBV4-2; j_gene: TRBJ1-5; CDR3aa: CASSATPGLYNQPQHF
v_gene: TRBV7-9; j_gene: TRBJ1-1; CDR3aa: CASSSPATDRGYGTEAFF
v_gene: TRBV30; j_gene: TRBJ2-1; CDR3aa: CAWQAGGSSYNEQFF
v_gene: TRBV27; j_gene: TRBJ2-3; CDR3aa: CASSLYGSTDTQYF
v_gene: TRBV9; j_gene: TRBJ1-2; CDR3aa: CASSVAGFSYGYTF
v_gene: TRBV2; j_gene: TRBJ2-7; CDR3aa: CASRPTKGLLHEQYF
v_gene: TRBV14; j_gene: TRBJ2-7; CDR3aa: CASSQVGGSSYYEQYF
v_gene: TRBV6-1; j_gene: TRBJ2-7; CDR3aa: CASSSRWTEPTEQYF
v_gene: TRBV5-4; j_gene: TRBJ2-1; CDR3aa: CASSLGQGRNYNEQFF
v_gene: TRBV19; j_gene: TRBJ2-1; CDR3aa: CASSVNSYNEQFF
v_gene: TRBV6-5; j_gene: TRBJ2-1; CDR3aa: CASGGTGTYNEQFF
v_gene: TRBV6-5; j_gene: TRBJ1-2; CDR3aa: CATALLAGVNYGYTF
v_gene: TRBV2; j_gene: TRBJ2-1; CDR3aa: CASSEGQGAYNEQFF
v_gene: TRBV11-2; j_gene: TRBJ1-1; CDR3aa: CASSIDMNTEAFF
v_gene: TRBV30; j_gene: TRBJ2-2; CDR3aa: CAWSVQTGELFF
v_gene: TRBV29-1; j_gene: TRBJ2-7; CDR3aa: CSVGTGVDRYEQYF
v_gene: TRBV2; j_gene: TRBJ1-1; CDR3aa: CAGGAGEAFF
v_gene: TRBV2; j_gene: TRBJ2-7; CDR3aa: CASTQESGRDYEQYF
v_gene: TRBV27; j_gene: TRBJ2-1; CDR3aa: CASSLSGSFYNEQFF
v_gene: TRBV6-5; j_gene: TRBJ1-5; CDR3aa: CASSPGQGNQPQHF
v_gene: TRBV10-3; j_gene: TRBJ2-6; CDR3aa: CAISPRKGAGANVLTF
v_gene: TRBV11-2; j_gene: TRBJ2-7; CDR3aa: CASSLLSGRREQYF
v_gene: TRBV10-3; j_gene: TRBJ2-1; CDR3aa: CAISESTSGSSYNEQFF
v_gene: TRBV27; j_gene: TRBJ2-7; CDR3aa: CASSNWGGSEQYF
v_gene: TRBV7-9; j_gene: .; CDR3aa: CASSLPAGGYEQYF
v_gene: TRBV29-1; j_gene: TRBJ2-7; CDR3aa: CSVARTYEQYF
v_gene: TRBV5-6; j_gene: TRBJ2-7; CDR3aa: CASSLVTSASEQYF
v_gene: TRBV29-1; j_gene: TRBJ2-7; CDR3aa: CSVEGLANEQYF
v_gene: TRBV19; j_gene: TRBJ1-4; CDR3aa: CASSIFGEATNEKLFF
v_gene: TRBV27; j_gene: TRBJ2-3; CDR3aa: CASSSRQGAADTQYF
v_gene: TRBV28; j_gene: TRBJ1-1; CDR3aa: CASRTLGDTEAFF
v_gene: TRBV7-8; j_gene: TRBJ1-2; CDR3aa: CASSLARGGYTF
v_gene: TRBV19; j_gene: TRBJ2-5; CDR3aa: CASGGGETQYF
v_gene: TRBV6-5; j_gene: TRBJ1-1; CDR3aa: CASSYGFLTEAFF
v_gene: TRBV7-9; j_gene: TRBJ2-3; CDR3aa: CASSSRDSHASTDTQYF
v_gene: TRBV27; j_gene: TRBJ2-5; CDR3aa: CASSSGLAGGVETQYF
v_gene: TRBV2; j_gene: .; CDR3aa: CASTMAGGTYEQYF
v_gene: TRBV5-4; j_gene: TRBJ2-7; CDR3aa: CASSLALGQAVYEQYF
v_gene: TRBV7-9; j_gene: TRBJ2-5; CDR3aa: CASSIPAGSGQETQYF
v_gene: TRBV27; j_gene: TRBJ2-7; CDR3aa: CASSSREALVYEQYF
v_gene: TRBV13; j_gene: TRBJ2-3; CDR3aa: CASSPTGTARDTQYF
v_gene: TRBV7-8; j_gene: TRBJ1-5; CDR3aa: CASSLGGLGGNQPQHF
v_gene: TRBV11-2; j_gene: TRBJ2-2; CDR3aa: CASSTRGQRNTGELFF
v_gene: TRBV21-1; j_gene: TRBJ2-7; CDR3aa: CASLRSGTSGYEQYF
v_gene: TRBV27; j_gene: TRBJ2-2; CDR3aa: CASSLSVGGGGELFF
v_gene: TRBV7-8; j_gene: TRBJ2-7; CDR3aa: CASSLAGWRETTYEQYF
v_gene: TRBV4-1; j_gene: TRBJ2-7; CDR3aa: CASSHPYAHEQYF
v_gene: TRBV7-9; j_gene: TRBJ2-7; CDR3aa: CASSLALQRYEQYF